The next 28 T cell receptor beta chains were all read from a single sample in a study of beta chain features in type 1 diabetes. Investigators reverse transcribed all isolated RNA, so they sequenced expressed TCRB transcripts. Sequenced by immunoSEQ multiplex PCR; TCRdb stores in-frame clones only, minus some. Counted here are about 140,000 clones, approximately 10% occurring once; the ten biggest clones make up approximately 0.69%. Sequenced sample: central memory CD4+ T cells from blood. The source is a woman aged 40 to 50 in good health.

The chain carries TRBV4-1 and TRBJ1-2; no definite D call. In germline, CDR1 is MGHRA, CDR2 YSYEKL. The CDR3 consists of 14 residues. Trimming cost V 0 bases and J 5 bases, with 10 bases left between them. The CDR3 DNA sequence: TGCGCCAGCAGCCAAGAGAGGACGGGATATGGCTACACCTTC. This translates into CASSQERTGYGYTF.

This clone showed up just a few times. This chain uses TRBV7-9 with TRBJ2-3; 7 bases line up with TRBD1. The V segment lost 3 bases and the J segment 13 bases; nucleotides outside the gene matches: 4. The CDR3 has 11 amino acids. Germline-derived CDR1 and CDR2 are SEHNR and FQNEAQ (reference sequence). The chain's CDR3 is CASSLDRREYF. DNA for the CDR3: TGTGCCAGCAGCTTGGACAGGCGCGAGTATTTT.

The chain links TRBV6-6 to TRBJ1-6, with TRBD1 matching 7 bases. The V gene's germline CDR1 is MNHNY and CDR2 SVGAGI (reference sequence). The CDR3 has 13 residues. V shed 10 bases, J shed 5 bases, and the junction held 5 bases outside the gene matches. CDR3 bases: TGTGCCAACCGGGACAGTAATAATTCACCCCTCCACTTT. Translated, it gives CANRDSNNSPLHF.

The table lists this clone with a few counts. The chain has TRBV13 and TRBJ2-7; TRBD2 matches at 8 bases. Unmatched junction bases numbered 12, after V lost 2 bases and J lost 0 bases. Per germline, CDR1 PRHDT and CDR2 FYEKMQ (reference sequence). The CDR3 loop spans 18 amino acids. CDR3 region: CASSLRRLGTRDSYEQYF. The CDR3 DNA reads TGTGCCAGCAGCTTAAGGCGGCTGGGGACTAGGGACTCCTACGAGCAGTACTTC.

V gene TRBV6-1 combines with J gene TRBJ1-1; D ambiguous. The length of the CDR3 is 11 residues. Per germline, CDR1 MNHNS and CDR2 SASEGT. With 8 bases removed from V and 1 base from J, the gap between germline ends came to 5 bases. The CDR3 DNA is TGTGCCAGCTTCCGGAACACTGAAGCTTTCTTT. Amino acids: CASFRNTEAFF.

The chain has TRBV5-6 and TRBJ1-5; no reliable D call. This CDR3 is built from 12 residues. Germline V gives CDR1 SGHDT, CDR2 YYEEEE. The germline V and J ends were trimmed by 0 bases and 6 bases, with 4 bases remaining between them. The CDR3, as DNA: TGTGCCAGCAGCTTGGTTCGTCAGCCCCAGCATTTT. This translates into CASSLVRQPQHF.

The genes are TRBV5-8 and TRBJ2-3; possible D gene TRBD2, 6 bases. Deletions cut 4 bases from V and 9 bases from J, with 12 bases between. The CDR3 is made up of 12 amino acids. CDR1 is SGHTS and CDR2 is YDEGEE in the germline V gene. CDR3 coding DNA: TGTGCCAGCAGCATCTTTGGGGGGACGCAGTATTTT. Its translation is CASSIFGGTQYF.

The rearrangement links TRBV5-4 to TRBJ2-6; D perhaps matches TRBD1 (6 bases). The CDR3 contains 17 residues. Deletions cut 7 bases from V and 2 bases from J, with 19 bases between. CDR1 and CDR2 (germline): SGHNT, YYREEE (reference sequence). CDR3 loop: CASVQGSLIAGANVLTF. The CDR3 DNA is TGTGCCAGCGTACAGGGAAGCCTAATAGCTGGGGCCAACGTCCTGACTTTC. Filled out from reference TRBV5-4 and TRBJ2-6, the complete variable domain reads ETGVTQSPTHLIKTRGQQVTLRCSSQSGHNTVSWYQQALGQGPQFIFQYYREEENGRGNFPPRFSGLQFPNYSSELNVNALELDDSALYLCASVQGSLIAGANVLTFGAGSRLTVL.

V usage is TRBV7-2 and J usage is TRBJ2-3; D gene ambiguous. Germline CDR1 SGHTA, CDR2 FQGNSA. The V end lost 5 bases, the J end lost 6 bases, and 12 bases lay between the germline ends. The CDR3 is 13 residues long. Here the CDR3 DNA reads TGTGCCAGCAGCCGTTACACAGTTGATACGCAGTATTTT. Its protein is CASSRYTVDTQYF.

The chain recombines TRBV5-4 with TRBJ1-2; the D gene is possibly TRBD1 (5 bases). This CDR3 comprises 13 residues. V was trimmed by 0 bases and J by 7 bases, leaving 10 bases between them. Germline-derived CDR1 and CDR2 are SGHNT and YYREEE (reference sequence). CDR3 DNA sequence: TGTGCCAGCAGCTTGGATTGGGACTCTGGCTACACCTTC. It codes for CASSLDWDSGYTF.

The chain has TRBV6-1 and TRBJ2-5; TRBD1 agrees at 7 bases. Germline CDR1 MNHNS, CDR2 SASEGT. The CDR3 has 16 residues. V lost 2 bases to trimming and J lost 1 base; unmatched junction nucleotides: 7. CDR3 in amino acids: CASSELMRQGQETQYF. For the CDR3, the DNA is TGTGCCAGCAGTGAATTAATGAGACAGGGCCAAGAGACCCAGTACTTC.

This clone was detected only a few times. The chain has TRBV11-3 and TRBJ2-4; tentatively, D is TRBD2 (7 bases). The V gene's germline CDR1 is SGHNT and CDR2 YENEEA. V lost 5 bases and J lost 0, with 17 bases in between. The CDR3 covers 17 residues. The chain's CDR3 is CASSAPGGPLAKNIQYF. Written as DNA, the CDR3 is TGTGCCAGCAGCGCCCCGGGGGGCCCCCTAGCCAAAAACATTCAGTACTTC.

This chain joins TRBV7-9 and TRBJ1-2; D not resolved. The CDR3 is made up of 15 amino acids. With 1 base removed from V and 4 bases from J, the gap between germline ends came to 13 bases. Germline V gene data show CDR1 as SEHNR and CDR2 as FQNEAQ (reference sequence). CDR3 in amino acids: CASSLGAAGIYGYTF. CDR3 bases: TGTGCCAGCAGCTTAGGGGCCGCAGGAATCTATGGCTACACCTTC.

The table lists this clone with a few counts. The rearrangement joins TRBV10-3 to TRBJ2-1; D may be TRBD1 (6 bases). CDR1 is ENHRY, CDR2 SYGVKD, per germline. The CDR3 sequence is 14 residues long. V dropped 10 bases and J dropped 10 bases, with 23 bases sitting between them. CDR3 residues: CASRYLTGLQEQFF. CDR3 nucleotides: TGTGCCAGCAGATACCTTACAGGGCTTCAGGAGCAGTTCTTC.

The table lists this clone with a few counts. V gene TRBV27 combines with J gene TRBJ2-3; 8 nucleotides align to TRBD2. The V and J ends lost 0 bases and 0 bases, in that order; junction bases with no gene match: 8. CDR3 length: 18 amino acids. The germline V gene encodes CDR1 MNHEY and CDR2 SMNVEV (reference sequence). The CDR3 loop reads CASSLSGALAGSTDTQYF. The CDR3, as DNA: TGTGCCAGCAGTTTATCAGGAGCTTTAGCGGGGAGCACAGATACGCAGTATTTT.

This clone was detected a few times. The chain couples TRBV11-2 to TRBJ2-1, with TRBD2 matching over 8 bases. The junction had 7 bases not matched to a gene; V was cut back by 5 bases and J by 1 base. The CDR3 is made up of 16 amino acids. Germline loops: CDR1 SGHAT, CDR2 FQNNGV. The CDR3 sequence: CASSPAGGTSYNEQFF. The CDR3, as DNA: TGTGCCAGCAGCCCTGCGGGGGGTACGTCCTACAATGAGCAGTTCTTC.

The rearrangement links TRBV29-1 to TRBJ2-1; 7 bases line up with TRBD1. This CDR3 has 13 amino acids. The V gene end was trimmed by 6 bases and the J gene end by 9 bases; junction bases not matched to a gene: 11. The germline gives CDR1 SQVTM, CDR2 ANQGSEA. CDR3 bases: TGCAGCGTCGAACGGATCCCAGGGGGTGAGCAGTTCTTC. It yields the protein CSVERIPGGEQFF.

This clone was counted only a few times. V usage is TRBV7-9 and J usage is TRBJ1-5, with TRBD1 identical over 8 bases. The CDR3 sequence is 18 residues long. In germline, CDR1 is SEHNR, CDR2 FQNEAQ (reference sequence). With V trimmed by 0 bases and J by 6 bases, 13 bases remained unmatched. The CDR3: CASSLAALGQGISQPQHF. The CDR3 nucleotides are TGTGCCAGCAGCTTAGCCGCACTTGGACAGGGTATTAGTCAGCCCCAGCATTTT.

This clone turned up a few times. The chain combines TRBV7-2 with TRBJ2-3, with TRBD2 as a possible D gene (6 bases). Germline loops: CDR1 SGHTA, CDR2 FQGNSA. CDR3 length equals 15 residues. With 1 base removed from V and 2 bases from J, the gap between germline ends came to 10 bases. The CDR3, as DNA: TGTGCCAGCAGCTTAGAAGGACTACCCACAGATACGCAGTATTTT. Amino acid sequence: CASSLEGLPTDTQYF.

This clone occurred once. This sequence joins TRBV2 and TRBJ1-2; no clear D. The CDR3 extends over 11 amino acids. The germline CDR1 and CDR2 sequences are SNHLY and FYNNEI. V lost 7 bases, J lost 6 bases, and 9 bases lay in between. The CDR3 here is CASTITDGYTF. The CDR3 bases are TGTGCCAGCACCATCACGGATGGCTACACCTTC.

CDR3 in amino acids: CASSLQRGAEETQYF. The CDR3 DNA sequence: TGTGCCAGTAGTCTCCAGCGGGGGGCCGAAGAGACCCAGTACTTC. The chain carries TRBV19 and TRBJ2-5; 9 positions agree with TRBD2. Trimming took 5 bases from V and 3 from J; bases not matched to a gene: 7. The CDR3 has 15 amino acids. Germline CDR1 reads LNHDA; CDR2 reads SQIVND (reference sequence).

The gene calls are TRBV5-6 and TRBJ2-1, with 9 nucleotides matching TRBD2. The CDR3 has 15 amino acids. V lost 0 bases and J lost 9; bases outside the gene matches: 7. Germline CDR1 reads SGHDT; CDR2 reads YYEEEE. The CDR3 is CASSLGRGGRSEQFF. The DNA for the CDR3 is TGTGCCAGCAGCTTGGGGCGGGGGGGCCGGAGTGAGCAGTTCTTC.

This chain connects TRBV7-2 to TRBJ2-1; TRBD2 aligns across 14 bases. CDR1 is SGHTA, CDR2 FQGNSA, per germline. Trimming at V came to 4 bases and at J to 9 bases, leaving 5 bases not matched to a gene. The CDR3 spans 15 residues. The CDR3 nucleotides read TGTGCCAGCAGCTCAGGACTAGCGGGGGGTGCTGAGCAGTTCTTC. The encoded protein is CASSSGLAGGAEQFF.

This clone was observed a handful of times. The rearrangement uses TRBV2 and TRBJ2-7, with TRBD2 matching over 7 bases. Germline assignment: CDR1 SNHLY and CDR2 FYNNEI. CDR3 size: 13 residues. Trimming took 5 bases from V and 3 from J; bases not matched to a gene: 4. The CDR3 nucleotides are TGTGCCAGCAGTTTGGGGGGGATCTACGAGCAGTACTTC. This codes for CASSLGGIYEQYF.

This clone was recorded a few times. The chain carries TRBV7-2 and TRBJ2-4, with 11 bases aligning to TRBD1. CDR1 and CDR2 (germline): SGHTA, FQGNSA. The trim removed 4 bases at V and 7 bases at J, leaving 6 bases unmatched. CDR3 length: 15 residues. DNA of the CDR3: TGTGCCAGCAGCTCCACCGGGACAGGGGGGAACATTCAGTACTTC. Protein sequence: CASSSTGTGGNIQYF.

On this clone itself: The junction and the germline gene differ at one end; a read error may be behind it. Here the CDR3 reads CASSLLEAQYF. The CDR3 DNA sequence: TGTGCCAGCAGCTTACTAGAGGCCCAGTACTTC. The V and J genes are TRBV7-6 and TRBJ2-5; D gene unclear. Germline CDR1 SGHVS, CDR2 FNYEAQ. The CDR3 loop spans 11 amino acids.

V usage is TRBV6-1 and J usage is TRBJ1-5; a possible D gene is TRBD1 (6 bases). The germline V and J ends were trimmed by 7 bases and 8 bases, with 15 bases remaining between them. CDR3 length equals 13 residues. Looked up from germline, CDR1 is MNHNS and CDR2 is SASEGT. The CDR3 reads CASTPGELEPQHF. The DNA of the CDR3 is TGTGCCAGCACCCCAGGGGAGTTGGAGCCCCAGCATTTT.

This clone was seen a few times. The rearrangement links TRBV5-4 to TRBJ2-7, with 7 bases lining up with TRBD1. The trim removed 2 bases at V and 2 bases at J, leaving 4 bases unmatched. The CDR3 covers 14 residues. The V gene's germline CDR1 is SGHNT and CDR2 YYREEE (reference sequence). Here the CDR3 DNA reads TGTGCCAGCAGCTTCGGACAGGTAACCTACGAGCAGTACTTC. This gives the protein CASSFGQVTYEQYF.